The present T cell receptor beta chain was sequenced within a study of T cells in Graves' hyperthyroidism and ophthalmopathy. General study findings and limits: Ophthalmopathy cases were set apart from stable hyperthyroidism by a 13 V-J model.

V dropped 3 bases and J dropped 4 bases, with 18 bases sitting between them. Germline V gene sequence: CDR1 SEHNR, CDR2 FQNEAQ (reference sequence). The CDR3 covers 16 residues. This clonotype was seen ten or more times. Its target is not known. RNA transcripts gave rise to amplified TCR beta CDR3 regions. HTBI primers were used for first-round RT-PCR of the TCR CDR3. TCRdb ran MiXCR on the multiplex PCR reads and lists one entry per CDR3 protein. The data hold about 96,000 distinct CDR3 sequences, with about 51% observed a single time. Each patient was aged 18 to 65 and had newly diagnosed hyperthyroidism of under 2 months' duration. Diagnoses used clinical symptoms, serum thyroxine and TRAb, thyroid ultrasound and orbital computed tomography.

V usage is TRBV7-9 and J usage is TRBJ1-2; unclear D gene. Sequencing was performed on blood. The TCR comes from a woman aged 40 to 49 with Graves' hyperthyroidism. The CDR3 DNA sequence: TGTGCCAGCAGCTTCTGGGATCTAACGGTCGGCTATGGCTACACCTTC. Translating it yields CASSFWDLTVGYGYTF.